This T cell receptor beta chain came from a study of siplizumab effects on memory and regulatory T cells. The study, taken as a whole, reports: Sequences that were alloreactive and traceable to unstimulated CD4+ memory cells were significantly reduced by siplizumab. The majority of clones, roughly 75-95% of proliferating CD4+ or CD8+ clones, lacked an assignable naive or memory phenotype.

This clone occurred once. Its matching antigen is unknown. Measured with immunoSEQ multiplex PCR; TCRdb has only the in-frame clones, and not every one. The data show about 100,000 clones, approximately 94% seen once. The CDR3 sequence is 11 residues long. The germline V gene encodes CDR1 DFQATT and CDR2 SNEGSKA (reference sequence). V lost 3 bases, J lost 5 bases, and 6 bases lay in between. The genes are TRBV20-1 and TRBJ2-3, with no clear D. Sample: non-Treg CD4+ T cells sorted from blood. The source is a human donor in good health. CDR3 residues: CSASIRDTQYF. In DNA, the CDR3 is TGCAGTGCTAGTATCAGAGATACGCAGTATTTT.